Listed here are 17 T cell receptor beta chains from one sample, sequenced in a study of cytomegalovirus exposure and HLA in healthy donors. In the PCR, 60 Vbeta and 13 Jbeta primers were used. Sequencing used immunoSEQ multiplex PCR; TCRdb keeps in-frame clones, though not all of them. The table lists 120,000 or so clones, approximately 83% of them singletons, with 3.6% in the top ten. Specimen: PBMCs. The receptor set was obtained from a woman aged 40 to 50 in good health and CMV-seropositive.

About this clone: At one of its ends the junction is not consistent with the germline gene, which may arise from a read error. The chain uses TRBV7-9 and TRBJ2-7, with TRBD1 matching 8 bases. The CDR3 is 14 residues long. Germline CDR1 SEHNR, CDR2 FQNEAQ (reference sequence). The CDR3, as DNA: TGTTCCAGCAGCCCATGGGACAGGCAATACGAGCAGTACTTC. This translates into CSSSPWDRQYEQYF.

This clone showed up just once. This chain connects TRBV7-3 to TRBJ2-5; 8 bases align to TRBD1. The CDR3 contains 14 residues. V was clipped by 4 bases and J by 3 bases; unmatched bases: 4. The germline V gene encodes CDR1 SGHTA and CDR2 FQGTGA. In DNA, the CDR3 is TGTGCCAGCAGCTCCGGACAGGGAAAAGAGACCCAGTACTTC. Translating gives CASSSGQGKETQYF.

The rearrangement links TRBV25-1 to TRBJ1-3; 7 nucleotides line up with TRBD1. Germline CDR1 reads MGHDK; CDR2 reads SYGVNS. The CDR3 has 15 residues. Trimming took 4 bases from V and 0 from J; bases not matched to a gene: 3. CDR3 bases: TGTGCCAGCAGTGCGGCAGGGGGCTCTGGAAACACCATATATTTT. As protein: CASSAAGGSGNTIYF.

This sequence joins TRBV18 and TRBJ1-4; D is perhaps TRBD1 (6 bases). Germline V lookup: CDR1 KGHSH, CDR2 LQKENI. Trimming left V 3 bases short and J 2 bases short, with 10 bases between. This CDR3 has 15 amino acids. CDR3 region: CASSPDRWTNEKLFF. In DNA form, the CDR3 reads TGTGCCAGCTCACCCGACAGGTGGACTAATGAAAAACTGTTTTTT.

The chain joins TRBV11-3 to TRBJ2-7; D possibly corresponds to TRBD2 (6 bases). The CDR3 has 13 amino acids. CDR1 SGHNT and CDR2 YENEEA come from the germline V gene. Trimming shortened V by 3 bases and J by 3 bases, and 9 bases separated the two germline ends. The CDR3 nucleotides read TGTGCCAGCAGCTTCGGGACTTACTACGAGCAGTACTTC. It yields the protein CASSFGTYYEQYF.

The chain carries TRBV18 and TRBJ1-4; D perhaps matches TRBD1 (6 bases). The germline V and J ends were trimmed by 6 bases and 6 bases, with 14 bases remaining between them. This CDR3 is 14 amino acids long. Germline V CDR1 and CDR2: KGHSH, LQKENI. In DNA form, the CDR3 reads TGTGCCAGCTCGTGTACAGGGCTTGATGAAAAACTGTTTTTT. As protein: CASSCTGLDEKLFF.

The chain links TRBV5-5 to TRBJ1-4, with D possibly being TRBD1 (5 bases). This CDR3 comprises 15 residues. The germline CDR1 and CDR2 sequences are SGHKS and YYEKEE (reference sequence). The ends were cut back, 3 bases at V and 2 bases at J, with 11 bases in the middle. For the CDR3, the DNA is TGTGCCAGCAGCTCAGAACAGGCGACTAATGAAAAACTGTTTTTT. It is translated as CASSSEQATNEKLFF.

This rearrangement joins TRBV6-1 to TRBJ1-5, with D tentatively TRBD1 (5 bases). Germline V gene data show CDR1 as MNHNS and CDR2 as SASEGT. The CDR3 spans 15 residues. V was trimmed by 5 bases and J by 0 bases, leaving 11 bases between them. This CDR3 is CASSPRGFSNQPQHF. DNA of the CDR3: TGTGCCAGCAGTCCCCGGGGGTTTAGCAATCAGCCCCAGCATTTT.

The genes are TRBV6-1 and TRBJ1-1; D not certain. The CDR3 is made up of 16 amino acids. V was clipped by 3 bases and J by 4 bases, with 18 bases between them. Germline assignment: CDR1 MNHNS and CDR2 SASEGT. The CDR3 DNA is TGTGCCAGCAGTGATCCTGTGACTCAACGGGTCACTGAAGCTTTCTTT. This encodes CASSDPVTQRVTEAFF.

The gene calls are TRBV2 and TRBJ2-5, with 7 positions matching TRBD2. The CDR3 is made up of 14 amino acids. After removal of 6 bases from V and 4 bases from J, the junction contained 8 bases not matched to a gene. Germline-derived CDR1 and CDR2 are SNHLY and FYNNEI. In DNA form, the CDR3 reads TGTGCCAGCAGGGACCGGACGGGGGGAGAGACCCAGTACTTC. It codes for CASRDRTGGETQYF.

This clone was observed a few times. This sequence joins TRBV6-5 and TRBJ1-5; D unclear. CDR3 length: 13 residues. Trimming left V 2 bases short and J 9 bases short, with 11 bases between. Germline V gene data show CDR1 as MNHEY and CDR2 as SVGAGI. The CDR3 reads CASSYSSPGPQHF. CDR3 bases: TGTGCCAGCAGTTACAGTAGTCCGGGGCCCCAGCATTTT.

The chain joins TRBV14 to TRBJ2-7, with 13 positions matching TRBD2. V was pared by 2 bases and J by 3 bases, with 7 bases of the junction left unmatched. Germline assignment: CDR1 SGHDN and CDR2 FVKESK. This CDR3 contains 17 residues. In nucleotides, the CDR3 is TGTGCCAGCAGCCAAAAACCTGGACTAGCGGGGGACTACGAGCAGTACTTC. This gives the protein CASSQKPGLAGDYEQYF.

This clone was seen more than once but under ten times. The V call is TRBV27, the J call TRBJ2-5, with D perhaps matching TRBD2 (6 bases). Trimming removed 7 bases at V and 9 bases at J, with 24 bases between. This CDR3 has 15 amino acids. CDR1 is MNHEY, CDR2 SMNVEV, per germline (reference sequence). The CDR3 DNA sequence: TGTGCCAGCACCCTAAACCGGGACTCCCTTTCCCCCCAGTACTTC. Translation gives CASTLNRDSLSPQYF.

The V call is TRBV10-3, the J call TRBJ2-7, with TRBD2 matching 12 bases. V lost 2 bases and J lost 4; bases outside the gene matches: 3. Germline V CDR1 and CDR2: ENHRY, SYGVKD. The CDR3 spans 15 residues. DNA for the CDR3: TGTGCCATCAGTGAGATAACTAGCGGGAGGTACGAGCAGTACTTC. It translates to CAISEITSGRYEQYF.

This sequence joins TRBV13 and TRBJ2-2; 8 bases map to TRBD2. Germline-derived CDR1 and CDR2 are PRHDT and FYEKMQ (reference sequence). The CDR3 runs 16 residues. J gave up 4 bases and V 6 bases, and 10 bases lay outside the gene matches. In nucleotides, the CDR3 is TGTGCCAGCAGAGCTCTCTCGGGAGGGGTCACCGGGGAGCTGTTTTTT. Translated: CASRALSGGVTGELFF.

The chain joins TRBV7-2 to TRBJ1-1; TRBD1 aligns across 7 bases. From germline, CDR1 is SGHTA and CDR2 FQGNSA. CDR3 length equals 16 residues. J gave up 5 bases and V 2 bases, and 11 bases lay outside the gene matches. CDR3 sequence: CASSLQGGEGRTEAFF. The DNA for the CDR3 is TGTGCCAGCAGCTTACAGGGGGGCGAGGGTAGGACTGAAGCTTTCTTT.

Concerning this clone: The junction does not match germline at one end; this may be a read error. V gene TRBV7-9 combines with J gene TRBJ1-5; 12 nucleotides line up with TRBD1. CDR3 length equals 16 residues. Germline assignment: CDR1 SEHNR and CDR2 FQNEAQ (reference sequence). In DNA form, the CDR3 reads TGTTCCAGCAGCTCGGGACAGGGGGCGAGCAATCAGCCCCAGCATTTT. Its translation is CSSSSGQGASNQPQHF. The full variable domain, rest sourced from reference TRBV7-9 and TRBJ1-5, is DTGVSQNPRHKITKRGQNVTFRCDPISEHNRLYWYRQTLGQGPEFLTYFQNEAQLEKSRLLSDRFSAERPKGSFSTLEIQRTEQGDSAMYLCSSSSGQGASNQPQHFGDGTRLSIL.